This T cell receptor beta chain was documented in a study of blood T cells in healthy people across ages (dated by TCRdb to 2015 to 2017). In the study overall: In model experiments, roughly one uniquely barcoded TCR beta cDNA molecule per two T cells was captured by template switching. For two donors (one aged 18 to 29 and one aged 80 or older), the study analyzed two additional independent replicas of 1 million unique cDNA reads from the same blood draw. The donors were divided into four age groups: young (average approximately 15 years), middle-aged (about 40), aged (about 62) and long-lived (around 80). To track age-related changes in TCR beta repertoire diversity, the study relied on deep sequencing normalized with unique cDNA molecular identifiers. General study outcomes and caveats: Estimates of total diversity based on one million sequenced T cells were considered lower bounds and underestimates. As age increased, observed TCR beta diversity per million T cells dropped in a roughly linear way, and a significant reduction was already evident by age roughly 36. Because the CMV infection status of the donors was unknown, age-related changes in expanded clonotypes may potentially have been confounded. Since profiling was done on bulk unsorted PBMCs, naive and antigen-experienced compartments could not be conclusively compared. A strong correlation was found between observed TCR beta diversity and the percentage of naive T cells measured by flow cytometry. The long-lived group showed more naive CD4+ T cells, fewer expanded clones and increased TCR diversity than the aged group, suggesting age selection.

This clonotype was recorded at least ten times. What this receptor recognizes is not known. Within one base of it there is no much larger clone, and no base qualities were kept. Including the terminal cysteine and phenylalanine, the CDR3 comprises 15 residues. The only DNA kept is the CDR3, 45 bases in frame from the first base. V is cut back by 1 base and J by 4 bases, with 7 bases in the junction unmatched. Taken from the germline V gene, the CDR1 and CDR2 loops are MNHEY and SVGAGI. Systemically healthy Caucasian individuals from Russia, about 38 in total and aged roughly 6 to 90 years, were included as donors. Each donor gave 8 to 10 milliliters of peripheral blood, drawn into EDTA-treated Vacutainer tubes. Ficoll-Paque density-gradient centrifugation was used to isolate PBMCs, with at least 7 million per sample. Trizol reagent was used to extract total RNA from PBMCs, with at least 5 micrograms per sample. Naive CD45RAhigh/CD27high T cell percentages were measured by flow cytometry on a PBMC aliquot from every donor.

Libraries were made using 5' RACE. TCRdb lists the instrument as Illumina HiSeq 2500. A second PCR of 7 to 11 cycles was performed with a sample-barcoded 5' primer and a J-beta primer mix. Each TCR beta cDNA molecule received a unique molecular identifier from a template-switch 5' adaptor carrying 12 random nucleotides. Each sample yielded at least 3 million CDR3-containing paired-end reads. First-strand cDNA synthesis was performed from all RNA using the Mint cDNA synthesis kit, with priming by a TRBC-specific oligonucleotide. After uracil-DNA glycosylase treatment, a first 18-cycle PCR used universal primers M1SS and BC2_uni_R on all cDNA. The paper's data handling went like this. For normalization, 1 million high-quality reads were randomly selected from each sample, with every read carrying a distinct molecular identifier. Instead of being binned into consensus sequences, reads with shared molecular identifiers were discarded. MiTCR, with a Q25 quality threshold and the strictest error-elimination algorithm, was used for CDR3 identification, clonotype clustering and error correction. A nonparametric unseen species model with Euler transformation was used to estimate a lower bound on total TCR beta diversity. TCRdb cleaned the public reads at Q25 with fastp, built clones with MiXCR and kept in-frame beta chains. One record per CDR3 amino acid sequence lists the most common genes and DNA. It is TCRdb's table, rather than the study itself, that gives the V and J calls and clone size. This sample is represented by roughly 1 million distinct CDR3 sequences; around 27% of them were singletons. The ten biggest clones cover around 0.75% of the sample.

The same sample was also used in a study of T cells of mothers and their children. As noted in the second study: Nine systemically healthy Caucasian individuals served as donors, namely three mothers together with their six children. cDNA synthesis used all of the extracted RNA, with about 1.5 ug of RNA in each 15 ul reaction. In the second PCR, sample barcodes and 2-4 random nucleotides were introduced via the M1S primer. More than 8 million TCR beta CDR3 reads were obtained from each mother, and about 3 million reads were obtained from each child. TCR recombination output is similarly shaped by thymic selection in related and unrelated pairs, with a minor effect exerted by inherited differences. Normalized repertoire overlap in related mother-child pairs was always slightly higher than in unrelated mother-child pairs, but the difference was never significant. No persistent microchimeric T cell clones were detected, at a sensitivity of approximately 90 clones per million clonotypes. The study used deep NGS to compare TCR beta repertoires of mothers and children, seeking features distinguishing related mother-child pairs from unrelated individuals. Mothers averaged about 40 +/- 4 years of age and children averaged roughly 11 +/- 4 years. After adapters were ligated using NEBNext reagents, the libraries underwent 100+100 nt paired-end sequencing on an Illumina HiSeq 2000. Mother and child libraries were prepared a month apart and sequenced in separate runs to prevent cross-contamination. For each donor, somewhere between about 450,000 and 2,000,000 distinct TCR beta clonotypes were identified. Naive TCR beta clonotypes were estimated from low-frequency clonotypes matched to each donor's FACS-determined naive share, without sorting.

The TCR comes from a girl aged 2-10 years in good health. The specimen sequenced was blood. Rearrangement joined TRBV6-5 to TRBJ2-7; 7 central nucleotides agree with TRBD1. The DNA is TGTGCCAGCAGTTACTTTCGGGACAGAAGTTACGAGCAGTACTTC. This sequence encodes CASSYFRDRSYEQYF.